This TCR beta chain comes out of a study of T cell responses to AZD1222 COVID-19 vaccine. Overall study results and limits: The breadth and depth of Spike-specific TCRs increased once two AZD1222 doses had been given. Donors, mostly white British, included more females; clonal diversity was possibly underestimated. Unmutated variant regions reportedly attract nearly half of all spike-specific TCRs.

The protocol was immunoSEQ multiplex PCR, while the TCRdb copy is restricted to in-frame clones and leaves out a portion. The profile covers about 170,000 clones, with around 85% appearing a single time and approximately 1% taken by the ten largest. This clone has a handful of counts. Its antigen is unknown. Losses at the gene ends were 2 bases for V and 8 bases for J; bases not matched to a gene: 0. This CDR3 is built from 13 residues. Per germline, CDR1 ENHRY and CDR2 SYGVKD. The sequence was obtained from an adult who received the AZD1222 COVID-19 vaccine. The J gene is TRBJ1-4, the V gene TRBV10-3; 9 positions agree with TRBD1. This specimen was peripheral blood, taken 28 days after the second AZD1222 dose. The CDR3 coding sequence is TGTGCCATCAGTGAGGGACAGGGGGAAAAACTGTTTTTT. Translated: CAISEGQGEKLFF.